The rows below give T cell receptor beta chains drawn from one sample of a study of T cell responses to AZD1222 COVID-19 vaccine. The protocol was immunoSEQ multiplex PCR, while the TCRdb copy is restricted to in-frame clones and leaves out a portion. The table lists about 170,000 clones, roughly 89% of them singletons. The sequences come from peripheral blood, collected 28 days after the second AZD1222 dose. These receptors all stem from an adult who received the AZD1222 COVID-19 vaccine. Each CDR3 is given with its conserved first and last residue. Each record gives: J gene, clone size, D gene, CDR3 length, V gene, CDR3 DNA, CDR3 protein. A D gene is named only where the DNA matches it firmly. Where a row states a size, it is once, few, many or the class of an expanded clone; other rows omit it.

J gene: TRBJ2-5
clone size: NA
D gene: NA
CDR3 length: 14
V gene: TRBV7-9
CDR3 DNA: TGTGCCAGCAGCCCGGGACACGGGAGGGAGACCCAGTACTTC
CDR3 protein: CASSPGHGRETQYF

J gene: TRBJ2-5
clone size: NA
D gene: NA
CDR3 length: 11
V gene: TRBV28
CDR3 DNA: TGTGCCAGCAGCCTATCTGCGGCCCAGTACTTC
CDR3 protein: CASSLSAAQYF

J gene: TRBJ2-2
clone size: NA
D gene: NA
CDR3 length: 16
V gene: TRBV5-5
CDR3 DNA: TGTGCCAGCAGCTTGGGGCCAGGAAGGAACACCGGGGAGCTGTTTTTT
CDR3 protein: CASSLGPGRNTGELFF

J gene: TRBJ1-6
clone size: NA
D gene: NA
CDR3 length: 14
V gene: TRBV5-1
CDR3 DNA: TGCGCCAGCAGCTTGGAACAGGGAGGCTCACCCCTCCACTTT
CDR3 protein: CASSLEQGGSPLHF

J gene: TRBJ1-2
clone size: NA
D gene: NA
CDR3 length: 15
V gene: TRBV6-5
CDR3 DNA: TGTGCCAGCAGTTACTCCTTCGGACATCAAATAGGCTACACCTTC
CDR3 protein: CASSYSFGHQIGYTF

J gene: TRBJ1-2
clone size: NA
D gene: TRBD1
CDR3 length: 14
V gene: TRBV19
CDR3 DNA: TGTGCCAGTAGTGGGACAGGGGGGGACTATGGCTACACCTTC
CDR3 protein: CASSGTGGDYGYTF

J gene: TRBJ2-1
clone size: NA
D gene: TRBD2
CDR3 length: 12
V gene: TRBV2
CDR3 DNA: TGTGCCAGCAACTCCCTTGCGGGGGGCCAGTTCTTC
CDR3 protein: CASNSLAGGQFF

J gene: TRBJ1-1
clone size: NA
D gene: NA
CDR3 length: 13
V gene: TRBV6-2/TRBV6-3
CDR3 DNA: TGTGCCAGCAGTTACCCGGGGAACACTGAAGCTTTCTTT
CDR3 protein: CASSYPGNTEAFF

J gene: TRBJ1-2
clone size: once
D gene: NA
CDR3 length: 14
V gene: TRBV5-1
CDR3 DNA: TGCGCCAGCAGCCCGGACTTAACCCCCTATGGCTACACCTTC
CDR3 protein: CASSPDLTPYGYTF

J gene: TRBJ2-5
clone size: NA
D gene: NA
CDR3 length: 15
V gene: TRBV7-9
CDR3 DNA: TGTGCCAGCAGTCAAGGGGGACGGACTGGGGAGACCCAGTACTTC
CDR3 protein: CASSQGGRTGETQYF

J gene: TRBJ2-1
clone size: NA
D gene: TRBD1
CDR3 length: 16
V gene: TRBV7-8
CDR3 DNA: TGTGCCAGCAGCTTAGGGACAGGGGCACTCTACAATGAGCAGTTCTTC
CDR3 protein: CASSLGTGALYNEQFF

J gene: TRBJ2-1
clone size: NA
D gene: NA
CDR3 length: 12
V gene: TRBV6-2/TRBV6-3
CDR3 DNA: TGTGCCAGCAGTTACTTCTCCAATGAGCAGTTCTTC
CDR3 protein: CASSYFSNEQFF

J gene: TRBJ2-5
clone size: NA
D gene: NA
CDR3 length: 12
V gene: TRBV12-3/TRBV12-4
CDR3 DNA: TGTGCCAGCAGCCTACCTCGACAGACCCAGTACTTC
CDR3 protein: CASSLPRQTQYF

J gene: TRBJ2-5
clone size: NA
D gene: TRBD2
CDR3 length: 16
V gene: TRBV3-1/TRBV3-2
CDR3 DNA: TGTGCCAGCAGTGCCCCATGGGTAGCGGGGGAGGAGACCCAGTACTTC
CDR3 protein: CASSAPWVAGEETQYF

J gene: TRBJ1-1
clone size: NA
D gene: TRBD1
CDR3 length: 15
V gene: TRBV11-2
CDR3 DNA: TGTGCCAGCAGCTGGCGCAGGGGGCTTGGGACTGAAGCTTTCTTT
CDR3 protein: CASSWRRGLGTEAFF

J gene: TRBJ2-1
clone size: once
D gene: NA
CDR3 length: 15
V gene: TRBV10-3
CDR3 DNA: TGTGCCATCACCTCTGAGGCGAGCGCTCAAAATGAGCAGTTCTTC
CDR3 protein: CAITSEASAQNEQFF

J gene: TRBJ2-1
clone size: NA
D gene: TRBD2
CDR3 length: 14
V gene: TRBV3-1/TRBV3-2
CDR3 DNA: TGTGCCAGCAGCCAAGATAGATTAGCGGGCGAGCAGTTCTTC
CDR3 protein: CASSQDRLAGEQFF

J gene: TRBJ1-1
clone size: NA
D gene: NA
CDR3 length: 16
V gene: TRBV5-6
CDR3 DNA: TGTGCCAGCACCGGGGAAAACTTTACTATGAACACTGAAGCTTTCTTT
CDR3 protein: CASTGENFTMNTEAFF

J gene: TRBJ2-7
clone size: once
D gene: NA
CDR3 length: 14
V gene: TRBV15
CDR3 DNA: TGTGCCACCAGCAGAGATCCAGGAGCCTACGAGCAGTACTTC
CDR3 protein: CATSRDPGAYEQYF

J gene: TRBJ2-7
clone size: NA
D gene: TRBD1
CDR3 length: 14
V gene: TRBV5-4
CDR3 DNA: TGTGCCAGCAGCTCCAGGGGGCTATGGGACGAGCAGTACTTC
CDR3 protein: CASSSRGLWDEQYF

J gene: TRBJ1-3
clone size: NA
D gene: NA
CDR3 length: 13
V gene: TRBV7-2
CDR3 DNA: TGTGCCAGCAGGGTGTCCTCTGGAAACACCATATATTTT
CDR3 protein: CASRVSSGNTIYF

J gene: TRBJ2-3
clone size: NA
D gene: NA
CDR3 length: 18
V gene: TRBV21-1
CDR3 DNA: TGTGCCAGCAGCAAAGCGAAGGCGGGGGGGTCTAGCGCAGATACGCAGTATTTT
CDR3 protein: CASSKAKAGGSSADTQYF

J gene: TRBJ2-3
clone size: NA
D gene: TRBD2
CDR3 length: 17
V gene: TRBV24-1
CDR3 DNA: TGTGCCACCAGTGATCCTGGGACTAGCGGGGGCCCAGAAACGCAGTATTTT
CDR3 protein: CATSDPGTSGGPETQYF

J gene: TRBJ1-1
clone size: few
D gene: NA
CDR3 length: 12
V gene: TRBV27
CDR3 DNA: TGTGCCAGCATAGACGGGAACACTGAAGCTTTCTTT
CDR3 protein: CASIDGNTEAFF

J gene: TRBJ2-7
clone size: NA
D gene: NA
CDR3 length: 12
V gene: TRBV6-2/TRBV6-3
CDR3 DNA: TGTGCCAGCAGCCGGGTTTACTACGAGCAGTACTTC
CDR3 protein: CASSRVYYEQYF

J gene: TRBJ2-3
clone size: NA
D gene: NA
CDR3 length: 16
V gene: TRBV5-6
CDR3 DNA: TGTGCCAGCAGCTTGGCCAGGGCCGCCCTCACAGATACGCAGTATTTT
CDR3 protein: CASSLARAALTDTQYF

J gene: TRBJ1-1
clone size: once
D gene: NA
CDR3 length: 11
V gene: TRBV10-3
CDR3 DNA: TGTGGGGCAGGGCGTAACACTGAAGCTTTCTTT
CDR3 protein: CGAGRNTEAFF

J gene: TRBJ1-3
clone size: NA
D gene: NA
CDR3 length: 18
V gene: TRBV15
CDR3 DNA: TGTGCCACCAGTAGCCCCGGGTGGGGGGCGATCTCTGGAAACACCATATATTTT
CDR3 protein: CATSSPGWGAISGNTIYF

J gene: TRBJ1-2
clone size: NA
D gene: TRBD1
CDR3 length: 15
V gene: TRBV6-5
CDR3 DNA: TGTGCCAGCAGTCGCTCCTCACAGGGGGGGGTAGGCTACACCTTC
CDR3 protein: CASSRSSQGGVGYTF